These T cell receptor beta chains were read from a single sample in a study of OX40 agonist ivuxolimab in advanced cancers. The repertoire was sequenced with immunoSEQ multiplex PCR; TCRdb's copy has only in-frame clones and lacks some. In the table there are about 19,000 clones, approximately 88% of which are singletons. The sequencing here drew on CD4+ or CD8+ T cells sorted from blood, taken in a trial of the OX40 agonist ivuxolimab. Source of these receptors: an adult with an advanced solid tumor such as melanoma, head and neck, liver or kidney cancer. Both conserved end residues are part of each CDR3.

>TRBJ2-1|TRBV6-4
CASSEWGGPAGGPVNEQFF
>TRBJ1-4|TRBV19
CASSRDRAEGRWPEKLFF
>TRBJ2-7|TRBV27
CASSLREGEQYF
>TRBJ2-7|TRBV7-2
CASSPSSYEQYF
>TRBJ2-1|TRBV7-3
CASSSPTSGRDGNEQFF
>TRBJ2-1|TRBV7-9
CASSGAGGPWNEQFF
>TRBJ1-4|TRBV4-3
CASSQGGARLEKLFF
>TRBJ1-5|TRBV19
CASSPQGMGQPQHF
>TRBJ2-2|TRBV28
CASSLAGGDTGELFF
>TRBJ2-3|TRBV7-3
CASSLGTSTYTDTQYF
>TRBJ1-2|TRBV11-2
CASGPPAGQGYTF
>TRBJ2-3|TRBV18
CASSPDRGRNTQYF
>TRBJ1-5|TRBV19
CASSLSLSNQPQHF
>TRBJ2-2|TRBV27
CASSLSSGVVWDTGELFF
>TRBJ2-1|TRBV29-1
CSVVGSRGKNEQFF
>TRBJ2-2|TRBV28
CASRHKLGNTGELFF
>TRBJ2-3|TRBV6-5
CASWRDTDTQYF
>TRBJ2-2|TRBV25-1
CASSVSSGELFF
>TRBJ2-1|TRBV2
CASMEQFF
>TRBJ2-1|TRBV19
CASSRDSSYNEQFF
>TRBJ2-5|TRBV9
CASSPPRDSSEQYF
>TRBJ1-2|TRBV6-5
CASSYDRGGGYTF
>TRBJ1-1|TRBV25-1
CASSEYGAANTEAFF
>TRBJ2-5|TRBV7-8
CASSPWGKAETQYF
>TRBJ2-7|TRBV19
CASSIAGGSYEQYF
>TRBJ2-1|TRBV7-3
CASSSGLTSYNEQFF
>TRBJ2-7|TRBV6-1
CASRFTGNYEQYF
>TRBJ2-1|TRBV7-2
CASSSRDSTTVGYNEQFF
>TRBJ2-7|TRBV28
CASSLVGQGKEQYF
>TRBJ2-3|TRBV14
CASSQDLRTDTQYF
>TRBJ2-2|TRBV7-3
CASSSGTGGTGELFF
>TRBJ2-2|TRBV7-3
CASSSSGLNTGELFF
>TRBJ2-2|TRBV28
CASSWAPGTSGTTGELFF
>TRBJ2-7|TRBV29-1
CSVEDTFGTGGGEQYF
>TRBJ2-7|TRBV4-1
CASSQGIGGDSYEQYF
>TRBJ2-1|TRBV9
CASSVTLAGAVEQFF
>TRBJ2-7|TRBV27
CASSPSSSGSYEQYF
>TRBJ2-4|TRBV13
CASSLDRGDIQYF
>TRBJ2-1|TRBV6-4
CASSGLAGGSYNEQFF
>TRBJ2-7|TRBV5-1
CASSLEWGGSSYEQYF
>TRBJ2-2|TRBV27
CASSLSTGTARTGELFF
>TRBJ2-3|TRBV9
CASSGWTSGRADTQYF
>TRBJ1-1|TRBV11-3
CASSFVGQGYTEAFF
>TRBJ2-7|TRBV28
CASSTGTGTINYEQYF
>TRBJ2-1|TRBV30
CAARTNEQFF